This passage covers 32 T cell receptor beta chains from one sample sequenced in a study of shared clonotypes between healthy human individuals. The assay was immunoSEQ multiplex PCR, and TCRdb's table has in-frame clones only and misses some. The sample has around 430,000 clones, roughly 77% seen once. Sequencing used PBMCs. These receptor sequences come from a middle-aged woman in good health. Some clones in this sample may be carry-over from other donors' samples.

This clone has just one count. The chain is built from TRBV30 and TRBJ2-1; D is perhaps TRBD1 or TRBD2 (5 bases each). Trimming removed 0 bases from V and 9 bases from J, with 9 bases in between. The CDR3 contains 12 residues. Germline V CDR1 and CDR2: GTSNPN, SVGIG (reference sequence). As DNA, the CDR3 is TGTGCCTGGAGTGTGGGGGATGGTGAGCAGTTCTTC. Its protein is CAWSVGDGEQFF.

The CDR3 DNA sequence: TGTGCCAGCAGCTTAGGCGGGAGTTCAGATACGCAGTATTTT. This encodes CASSLGGSSDTQYF. This rearrangement joins TRBV11-3 to TRBJ2-3; 7 bases line up with TRBD2. The V gene end was trimmed by 1 base and the J gene end by 4 bases; junction bases not matched to a gene: 2. This CDR3 has 14 residues. From germline, CDR1 is SGHNT and CDR2 YENEEA.

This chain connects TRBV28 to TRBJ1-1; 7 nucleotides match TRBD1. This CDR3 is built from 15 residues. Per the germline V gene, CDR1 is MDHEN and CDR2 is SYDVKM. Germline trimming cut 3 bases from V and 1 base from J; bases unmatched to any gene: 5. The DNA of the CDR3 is TGTGCCAGCAGTTTCCCAGGACAGGAGAACACTGAAGCTTTCTTT. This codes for CASSFPGQENTEAFF.

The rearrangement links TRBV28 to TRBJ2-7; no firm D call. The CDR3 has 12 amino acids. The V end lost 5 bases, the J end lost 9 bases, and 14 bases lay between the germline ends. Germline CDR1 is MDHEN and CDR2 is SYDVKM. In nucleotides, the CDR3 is TGTGCCAGCAGTCCAACCTTGCGGATGCAGTACTTC. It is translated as CASSPTLRMQYF.

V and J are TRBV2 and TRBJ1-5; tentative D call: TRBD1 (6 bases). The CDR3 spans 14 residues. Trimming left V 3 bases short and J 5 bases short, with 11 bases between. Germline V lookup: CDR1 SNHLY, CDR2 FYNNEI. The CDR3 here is CASSEDRSYQPQHF. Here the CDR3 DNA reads TGTGCCAGCAGTGAGGACAGATCCTATCAGCCCCAGCATTTT.

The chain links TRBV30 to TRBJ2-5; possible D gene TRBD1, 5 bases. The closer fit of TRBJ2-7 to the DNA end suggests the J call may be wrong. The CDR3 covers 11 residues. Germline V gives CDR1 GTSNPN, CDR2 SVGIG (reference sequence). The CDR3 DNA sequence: TGTGCCTGGAGCCAAGACAGCGAGCAGTACTTC. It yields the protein CAWSQDSEQYF.

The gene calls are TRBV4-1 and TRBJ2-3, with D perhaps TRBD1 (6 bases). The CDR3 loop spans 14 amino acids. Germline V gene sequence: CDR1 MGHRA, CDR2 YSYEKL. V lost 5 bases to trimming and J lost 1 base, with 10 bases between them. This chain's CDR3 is CASSAEGGTDTQYF. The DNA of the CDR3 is TGCGCCAGCAGCGCCGAGGGGGGCACAGATACGCAGTATTTT.

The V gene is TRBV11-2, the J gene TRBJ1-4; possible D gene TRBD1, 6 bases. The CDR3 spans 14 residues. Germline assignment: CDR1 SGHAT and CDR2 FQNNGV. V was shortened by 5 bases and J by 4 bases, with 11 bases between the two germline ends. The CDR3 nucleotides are TGTGCCAGCAGCCTGGACAGCTATAATGAAAAACTGTTTTTT. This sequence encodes CASSLDSYNEKLFF. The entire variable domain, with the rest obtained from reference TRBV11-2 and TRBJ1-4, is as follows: EAGVAQSPRYKIIEKRQSVAFWCNPISGHATLYWYQQILGQGPKLLIQFQNNGVVDDSQLPKDRFSAERLKGVDSTLKIQPAKLEDSAVYLCASSLDSYNEKLFFGSGTQLSVL.

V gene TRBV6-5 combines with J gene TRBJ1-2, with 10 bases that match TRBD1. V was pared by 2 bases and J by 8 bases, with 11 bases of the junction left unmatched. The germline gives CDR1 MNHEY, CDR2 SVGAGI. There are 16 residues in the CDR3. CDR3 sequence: CASSYHWTGTGVGYTF. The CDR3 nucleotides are TGTGCCAGCAGTTACCACTGGACCGGGACAGGGGTCGGCTACACCTTC.

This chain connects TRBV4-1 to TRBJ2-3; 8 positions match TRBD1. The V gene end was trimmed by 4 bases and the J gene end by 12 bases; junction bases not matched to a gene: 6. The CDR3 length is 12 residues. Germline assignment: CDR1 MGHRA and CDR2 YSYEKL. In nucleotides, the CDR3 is TGCGCCAGCAGCCTAGCCAGGGGGCAACAGTATTTT. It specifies CASSLARGQQYF.

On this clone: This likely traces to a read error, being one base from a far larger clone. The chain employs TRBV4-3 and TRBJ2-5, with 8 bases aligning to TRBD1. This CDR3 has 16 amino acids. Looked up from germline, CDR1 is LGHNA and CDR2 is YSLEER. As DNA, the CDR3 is TGCGCCCGCAGCCAAGAAGCCGGGACAGGCGGTGAGACCCAGTACTTC. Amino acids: CARSQEAGTGGETQYF.

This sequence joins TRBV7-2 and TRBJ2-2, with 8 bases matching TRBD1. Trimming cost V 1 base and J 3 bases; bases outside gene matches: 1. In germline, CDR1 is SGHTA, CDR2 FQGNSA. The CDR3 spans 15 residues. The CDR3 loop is CASSLGQGYTGELFF. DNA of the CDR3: TGTGCCAGCAGCTTAGGACAGGGGTACACCGGGGAGCTGTTTTTT.

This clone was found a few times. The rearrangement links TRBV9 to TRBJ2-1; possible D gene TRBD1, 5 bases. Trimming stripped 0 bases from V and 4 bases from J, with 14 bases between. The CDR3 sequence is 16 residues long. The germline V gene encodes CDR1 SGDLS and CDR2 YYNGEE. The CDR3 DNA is TGTGCCAGCAGCGTAGCAGGGTCATTAACTTACAATGAGCAGTTCTTC. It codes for CASSVAGSLTYNEQFF. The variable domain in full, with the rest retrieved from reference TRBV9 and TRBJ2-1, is DSGVTQTPKHLITATGQRVTLRCSPRSGDLSVYWYQQSLDQGLQFLIQYYNGEERAKGNILERFSAQQFPDLHSELNLSSLELGDSALYFCASSVAGSLTYNEQFFGPGTRLTVL.

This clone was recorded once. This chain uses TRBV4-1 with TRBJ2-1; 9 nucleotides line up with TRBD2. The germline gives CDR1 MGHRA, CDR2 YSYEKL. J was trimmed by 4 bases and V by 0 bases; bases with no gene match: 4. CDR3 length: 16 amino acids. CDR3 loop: CASSQDSAGGYNEQFF. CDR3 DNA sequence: TGCGCCAGCAGCCAAGACTCAGCGGGAGGATACAATGAGCAGTTCTTC.

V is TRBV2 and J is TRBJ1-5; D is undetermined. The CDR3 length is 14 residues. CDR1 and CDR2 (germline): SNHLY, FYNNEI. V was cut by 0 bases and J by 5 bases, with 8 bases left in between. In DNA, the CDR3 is TGTGCCAGCAGTGAAGCAGGGTTTTATCAGCCCCAGCATTTT. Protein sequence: CASSEAGFYQPQHF. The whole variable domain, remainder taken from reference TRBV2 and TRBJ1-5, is EPEVTQTPSHQVTQMGQEVILRCVPISNHLYFYWYRQILGQKVEFLVSFYNNEISEKSEIFDDQFSVERPDGSNFTLKIRSTKLEDSAMYFCASSEAGFYQPQHFGDGTRLSIL.

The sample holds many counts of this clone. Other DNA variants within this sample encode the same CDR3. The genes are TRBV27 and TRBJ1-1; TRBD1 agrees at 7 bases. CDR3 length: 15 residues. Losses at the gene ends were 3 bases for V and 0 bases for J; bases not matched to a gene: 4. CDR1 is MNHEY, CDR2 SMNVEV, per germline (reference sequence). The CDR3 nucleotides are TGTGCCAGCAGTTTCAGGGGGGGATTGAACACTGAAGCTTTCTTT. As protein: CASSFRGGLNTEAFF.

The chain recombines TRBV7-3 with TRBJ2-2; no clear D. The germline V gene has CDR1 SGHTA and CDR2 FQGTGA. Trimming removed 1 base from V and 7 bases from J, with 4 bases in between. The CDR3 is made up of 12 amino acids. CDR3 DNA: TGTGCCAGCAGCTTAATGGGCGGGGAGCTGTTTTTT. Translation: CASSLMGGELFF.

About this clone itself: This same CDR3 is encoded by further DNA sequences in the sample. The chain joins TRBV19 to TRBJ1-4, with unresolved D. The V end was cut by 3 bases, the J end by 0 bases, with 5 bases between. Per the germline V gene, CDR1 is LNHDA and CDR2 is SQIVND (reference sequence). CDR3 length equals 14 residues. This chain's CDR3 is CASSIGATNEKLFF. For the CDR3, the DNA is TGTGCCAGTAGTATCGGGGCAACTAATGAAAAACTGTTTTTT.

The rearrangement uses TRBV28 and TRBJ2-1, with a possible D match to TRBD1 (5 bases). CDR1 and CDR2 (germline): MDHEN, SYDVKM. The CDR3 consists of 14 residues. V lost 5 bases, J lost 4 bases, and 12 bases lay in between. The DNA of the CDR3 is TGTGCCAGCAGTGGTAGGGGTCCATACAATGAGCAGTTCTTC. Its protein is CASSGRGPYNEQFF.

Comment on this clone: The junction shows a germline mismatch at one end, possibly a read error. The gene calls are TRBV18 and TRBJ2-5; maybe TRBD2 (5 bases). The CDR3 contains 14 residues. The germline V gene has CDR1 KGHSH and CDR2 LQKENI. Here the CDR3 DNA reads TGTACCAGCTCACCACGAGGGTACCAAGAGACCCAGTACTTC. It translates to CTSSPRGYQETQYF.

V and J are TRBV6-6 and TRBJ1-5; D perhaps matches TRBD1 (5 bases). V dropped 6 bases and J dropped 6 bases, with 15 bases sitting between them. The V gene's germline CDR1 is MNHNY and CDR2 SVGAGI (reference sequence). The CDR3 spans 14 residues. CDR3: CASSPVGASQPQHF. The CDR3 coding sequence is TGTGCCAGCAGCCCCGTTGGGGCCTCTCAGCCCCAGCATTTT.

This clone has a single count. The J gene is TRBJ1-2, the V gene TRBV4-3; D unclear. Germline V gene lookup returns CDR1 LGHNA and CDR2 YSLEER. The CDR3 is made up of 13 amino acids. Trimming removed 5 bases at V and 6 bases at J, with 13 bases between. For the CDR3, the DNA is TGCGCCAGCAGCTCCAGGCGGGGAGATGGCTACACCTTC. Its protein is CASSSRRGDGYTF.

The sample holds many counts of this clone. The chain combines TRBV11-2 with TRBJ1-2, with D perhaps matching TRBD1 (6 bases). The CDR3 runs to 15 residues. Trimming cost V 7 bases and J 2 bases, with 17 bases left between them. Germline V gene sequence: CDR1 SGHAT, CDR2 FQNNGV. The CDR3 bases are TGTGCCAGCACCCCTTTCGCAGGGGCGAACTATGGCTACACCTTC. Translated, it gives CASTPFAGANYGYTF.

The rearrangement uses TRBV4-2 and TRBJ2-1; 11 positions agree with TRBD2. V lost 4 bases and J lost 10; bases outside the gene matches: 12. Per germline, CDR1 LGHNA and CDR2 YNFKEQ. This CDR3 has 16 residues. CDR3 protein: CASSPEVAGGRFEQFF. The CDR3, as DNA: TGTGCCAGCAGCCCCGAGGTAGCGGGAGGGAGGTTCGAGCAGTTCTTC.

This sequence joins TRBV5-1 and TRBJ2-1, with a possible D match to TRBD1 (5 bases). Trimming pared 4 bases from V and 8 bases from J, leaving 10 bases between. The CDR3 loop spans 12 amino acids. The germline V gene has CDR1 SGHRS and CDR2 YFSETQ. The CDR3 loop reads CASSTGVDEQFF. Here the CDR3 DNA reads TGCGCCAGCAGCACAGGTGTGGATGAGCAGTTCTTC. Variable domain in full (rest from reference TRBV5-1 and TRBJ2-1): KAGVTQTPRYLIKTRGQQVTLSCSPISGHRSVSWYQQTPGQGLQFLFEYFSETQRNKGNFPGRFSGRQFSNSRSEMNVSTLELGDSALYLCASSTGVDEQFFGPGTRLTVL.

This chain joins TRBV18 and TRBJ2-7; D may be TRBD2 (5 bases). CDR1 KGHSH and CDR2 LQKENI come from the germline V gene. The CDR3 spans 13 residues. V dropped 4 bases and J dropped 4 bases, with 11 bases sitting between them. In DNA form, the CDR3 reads TGTGCCAGCTCACTTCGAGGGCCATACGAGCAGTACTTC. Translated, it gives CASSLRGPYEQYF.

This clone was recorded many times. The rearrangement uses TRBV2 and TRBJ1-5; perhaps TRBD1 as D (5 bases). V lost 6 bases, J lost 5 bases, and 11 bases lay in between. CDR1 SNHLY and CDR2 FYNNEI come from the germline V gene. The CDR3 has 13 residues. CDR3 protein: CASRDTHYQPQHF. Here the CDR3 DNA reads TGTGCCAGCAGGGACACCCACTATCAGCCCCAGCATTTT.

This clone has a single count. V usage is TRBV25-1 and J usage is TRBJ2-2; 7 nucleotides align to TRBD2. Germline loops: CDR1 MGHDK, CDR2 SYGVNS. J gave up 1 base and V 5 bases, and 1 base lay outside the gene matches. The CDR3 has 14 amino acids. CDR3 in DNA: TGTGCCAGCAGTCCTAGCGGGAACACCGGGGAGCTGTTTTTT. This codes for CASSPSGNTGELFF.

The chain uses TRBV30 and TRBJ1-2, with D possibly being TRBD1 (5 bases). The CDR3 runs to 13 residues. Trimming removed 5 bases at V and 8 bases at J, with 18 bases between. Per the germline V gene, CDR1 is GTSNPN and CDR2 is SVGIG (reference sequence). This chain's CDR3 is CAWGRGAVEGYTF. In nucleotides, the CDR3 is TGTGCCTGGGGACGCGGGGCAGTAGAGGGCTACACCTTC.

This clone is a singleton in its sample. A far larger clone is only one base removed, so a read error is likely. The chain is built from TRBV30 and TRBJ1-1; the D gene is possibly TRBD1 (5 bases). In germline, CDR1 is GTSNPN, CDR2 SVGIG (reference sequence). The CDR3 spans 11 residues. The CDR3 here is CAWRDMTAAFF. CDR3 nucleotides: TGTGCCTGGAGGGACATGACTGCAGCTTTCTTT.

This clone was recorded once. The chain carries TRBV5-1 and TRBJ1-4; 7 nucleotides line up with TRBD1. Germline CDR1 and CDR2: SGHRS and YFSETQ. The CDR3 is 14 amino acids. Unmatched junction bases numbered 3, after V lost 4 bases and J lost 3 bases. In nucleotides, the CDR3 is TGCGCCAGCAGCCGGGACAGACCTAATGAAAAACTGTTTTTT. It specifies CASSRDRPNEKLFF.

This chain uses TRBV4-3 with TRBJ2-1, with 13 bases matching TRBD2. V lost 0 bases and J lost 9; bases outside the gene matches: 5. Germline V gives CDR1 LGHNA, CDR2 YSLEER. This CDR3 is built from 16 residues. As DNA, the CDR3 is TGCGCCAGCAGCCAAGATTCGGGACTAGCGGGAACTGAGCAGTTCTTC. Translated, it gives CASSQDSGLAGTEQFF.